These T cell receptor beta chains were read from a single sample in a study of cytomegalovirus exposure and HLA in healthy donors. Using immunoSEQ multiplex PCR, the repertoire was profiled, and TCRdb retains in-frame clones only, with some absent. The sample yields approximately 41,000 clones, 85% to 95% seen once. Sequencing was carried out using PBMCs. The receptors originated from a man between 18 and 35 years old in good health and CMV-seronegative. Each CDR3 is given with its conserved first and last residue.

j_call | v_call | cdr3_aa
TRBJ2-5 | TRBV2 | CASSYRGQGETQYF
TRBJ2-7 | TRBV27 | CASSSIRTDEQYF
TRBJ1-1 | TRBV7-9 | CASSITGRTTEAFF
TRBJ2-7 | TRBV27 | CASQNSDRGPYEQYF
TRBJ2-1 | TRBV12-1 | CASSFAPKDRGRRSYNEQFF
TRBJ1-5 | TRBV19 | CASSMANDQPQHF
TRBJ2-5 | TRBV7-2 | CASSPPGTSRETQYF
TRBJ2-3 | TRBV6-1 | CASSDAGGGTDTQYF
TRBJ2-7 | TRBV19 | CASSPGTGAHEQYF
- | TRBV5-4 | CASSRTGDAYEQYF
TRBJ1-5 | TRBV13 | CASSWGQGSNQPQHF
TRBJ2-3 | TRBV9 | CASSVAGHRTDTQYF
TRBJ2-7 | TRBV6-6 | CASTRGSSYEQYF
TRBJ2-7 | TRBV19 | CASSAGMGGSYEQYF
TRBJ1-1 | TRBV5-1 | CASSPGDRNIEAFF
TRBJ1-1 | TRBV11-2 | CASSLDSGERTEAFF
TRBJ1-2 | TRBV5-5 | CASSFGRSGGDGYTF
TRBJ1-2 | TRBV10-3 | CAISETGGAADGYTF
TRBJ2-1 | TRBV7-6 | CASSFGGRPNEQFF
TRBJ2-1 | TRBV7-6 | CASTLSGALSHEQFF
TRBJ2-7 | TRBV30 | CAWSYEEPEQYF
TRBJ1-2 | TRBV20-1 | CSARSWSDYTF
TRBJ2-1 | TRBV5-6 | CASSITGTGPREQFF
TRBJ2-5 | TRBV5-1 | CASSLTVETQYF
TRBJ2-2 | TRBV4-1 | CASMYGRGTGELFF
TRBJ2-6 | TRBV29-1 | CSVGSLSSGANVLTF
TRBJ2-1 | TRBV5-1 | CASSLAGGEQFF
TRBJ2-2 | TRBV2 | CASSGDRAGGELFF
TRBJ1-2 | TRBV28 | CASSPGTDYGYTF
TRBJ2-7 | TRBV6-6 | CASSLGTSGYEQYF
TRBJ1-1 | TRBV19 | CASIDIYYTEAFF
TRBJ2-5 | TRBV5-8 | CALSLTSGQETQYF
TRBJ1-1 | TRBV19 | CASSMRGGSEAFF
TRBJ1-4 | TRBV7-9 | CASSPGEYEKLFF
TRBJ2-2 | TRBV10-1 | CASKAPGTGELFF
TRBJ2-1 | TRBV11-3 | CASSVTSGSYNEQFF
TRBJ2-5 | TRBV2 | CASSEASAGGVETQYF
TRBJ1-5 | TRBV19 | CASSIVFLKTNQPQHF
TRBJ1-5 | TRBV6-5 | CASRAFSNQPQHF
TRBJ2-1 | TRBV5-1 | CASSLAGTSGLGEQFF
TRBJ1-2 | TRBV28 | CASSYQLQGFRGYTF
TRBJ2-1 | TRBV18 | CASSPYSGTYNEQFF
TRBJ1-6 | TRBV5-1 | CASNVGTGRSPLHF
TRBJ2-1 | TRBV10-3 | CASRLAGDNEQFF
TRBJ2-3 | TRBV30 | CAWTASGEYTQYF